The 15 T cell receptor beta chains in this list originate from one sample, sequenced in a study of OX40 agonist ivuxolimab in advanced cancers. Assay used: immunoSEQ multiplex PCR; TCRdb lists only in-frame clones, some missing. The repertoire includes tens of thousands of clones, more than 70% of them detected once, and about 3% sits in the top ten. Specimen: CD4+ or CD8+ T cells sorted from blood, collected in a trial of the OX40 agonist ivuxolimab. The receptors were sampled from an adult with an advanced solid tumor such as melanoma, head and neck, liver or kidney cancer.

Concerning this clone itself: One end of the junction is discordant with germline, which a read error may explain. The genes are TRBV7-7 and TRBJ2-3; possibly TRBD1 or TRBD2 for D (5 bases each). This CDR3 comprises 14 residues. Germline assignment: CDR1 SSHAT and CDR2 FNYEAQ (reference sequence). DNA for the CDR3: TGTGCTAGCAGCAGCAACGGGGCTGGGGATACGCAGTATTTT. Protein: CASSSNGAGDTQYF.

The rearrangement uses TRBV5-1 and TRBJ2-1; TRBD1 matches 8 bases. The trim removed 5 bases at V and 3 bases at J, leaving 4 bases unmatched. The CDR3 is 14 amino acids. Germline V gene sequence: CDR1 SGHRS, CDR2 YFSETQ. The CDR3 spells CASRAGTGYNEQFF. The CDR3 DNA follows: TGCGCCAGCAGGGCGGGGACAGGCTACAATGAGCAGTTCTTC. Complete variable domain (other parts from reference TRBV5-1 and TRBJ2-1): KAGVTQTPRYLIKTRGQQVTLSCSPISGHRSVSWYQQTPGQGLQFLFEYFSETQRNKGNFPGRFSGRQFSNSRSEMNVSTLELGDSALYLCASRAGTGYNEQFFGPGTRLTVL.

V and J are TRBV6-1 and TRBJ1-1; possibly TRBD1 for D (5 bases). V was cut by 3 bases and J by 5 bases, with 13 bases left in between. The CDR3 is 14 amino acids. Germline values: CDR1 MNHNS, CDR2 SASEGT. The CDR3 reads CASSDPSRGTEAFF. In DNA form, the CDR3 reads TGTGCCAGCAGTGATCCCAGCCGGGGGACTGAAGCTTTCTTT.

The chain links TRBV19 to TRBJ2-5; 8 nucleotides align to TRBD2. The CDR3 consists of 16 residues. V was clipped by 3 bases and J by 7 bases; unmatched bases: 13. Germline CDR1 and CDR2: LNHDA and SQIVND (reference sequence). The CDR3 DNA reads TGTGCCAGTAGTATTCGGCATAGCGGGGCTGCGGGGACCCAGTACTTC. This gives the protein CASSIRHSGAAGTQYF.

The chain is built from TRBV6-4 and TRBJ1-1, with D maybe TRBD1 (5 bases). This CDR3 has 15 amino acids. With 3 bases removed from V and 4 bases from J, the gap between germline ends came to 15 bases. CDR1 MRHNA and CDR2 SNTAGT come from the germline V gene. CDR3 sequence reads: CASSEQGGGPTEAFF. As DNA, the CDR3 is TGTGCCAGCAGTGAGCAGGGAGGAGGGCCCACTGAAGCTTTCTTT.

The chain has TRBV28 and TRBJ2-1; TRBD1 agrees at 7 bases. From germline, CDR1 is MDHEN and CDR2 SYDVKM. This CDR3 comprises 14 residues. Losses at the gene ends were 4 bases for V and 7 bases for J; bases not matched to a gene: 7. The DNA of the CDR3 is TGTGCCAGCAGTTCTAGACAGGGTTGGAATGAGCAGTTCTTC. It codes for CASSSRQGWNEQFF. Full variable domain (rest looked up from reference TRBV28 and TRBJ2-1): DVKVTQSSRYLVKRTGEKVFLECVQDMDHENMFWYRQDPGLGLRLIYFSYDVKMKEKGDIPEGYSVSREKKERFSLILESASTNQTSMYLCASSSRQGWNEQFFGPGTRLTVL.

This chain links TRBV4-2 with TRBJ1-2, with 9 bases matching TRBD1. The germline CDR1 and CDR2 sequences are LGHNA and YNFKEQ. V shed 3 bases and J 8 bases; nucleotides not matched to a gene: 10. The CDR3 contains 15 residues. This CDR3 is CASSQVGQGSGGYTF. The CDR3 DNA is TGTGCCAGCAGCCAGGTGGGACAGGGTTCGGGCGGCTACACCTTC.

V and J are TRBV28 and TRBJ1-2; 8 bases match TRBD1. The CDR3 contains 19 residues. The trim removed 2 bases at V and 7 bases at J, leaving 21 bases unmatched. CDR1 is MDHEN, CDR2 SYDVKM, per germline. The CDR3 is CASSLTVRGRGRHRLGYTF. The CDR3 DNA reads as TGTGCCAGCAGTTTAACGGTACGGGGCAGGGGGCGACACCGCCTTGGCTACACCTTC.

The CDR3 reads CASSLGQVPEQYF. The CDR3 bases are TGCGCCAGCAGCTTGGGGCAGGTCCCCGAGCAGTACTTC. This chain joins TRBV5-1 and TRBJ2-7; D gene unclear. The V end was cut by 0 bases, the J end by 6 bases, with 10 bases between. Per germline, CDR1 SGHRS and CDR2 YFSETQ. The CDR3 covers 13 residues.

V gene TRBV2 combines with J gene TRBJ1-5; maybe TRBD1 (5 bases). Deletions cut 2 bases from V and 7 bases from J, with 12 bases between. Germline V CDR1 and CDR2: SNHLY, FYNNEI. The CDR3 is 14 residues long. The CDR3 region is CASSEQGRDQPQHF. CDR3 in DNA: TGTGCCAGCAGTGAACAGGGACGGGACCAGCCCCAGCATTTT.

V is TRBV6-5 and J is TRBJ2-4; 7 bases map to TRBD1. With 4 bases clipped from V and 9 bases from J, the junction kept 12 bases outside the gene matches. The CDR3 runs 15 residues. Germline assignment: CDR1 MNHEY and CDR2 SVGAGI. The CDR3 DNA follows: TGTGCCAGCAGTTGGTCCCAGGGGGACCAGGCCATTCAGTACTTC. Translating gives CASSWSQGDQAIQYF.

The chain links TRBV11-1 to TRBJ2-2; 11 nucleotides agree with TRBD1. The germline V gene encodes CDR1 SGHAT and CDR2 FQDESV (reference sequence). The junction had 2 bases not matched to a gene; V was cut back by 4 bases and J by 4 bases. The CDR3 covers 15 residues. The CDR3 sequence: CASSSGTGGTGELFF. As DNA, the CDR3 is TGTGCCAGCAGCTCCGGGACAGGGGGCACCGGGGAGCTGTTTTTT.

The rearrangement joins TRBV7-2 to TRBJ1-3, with 10 bases fitting TRBD1. Trimming at V came to 5 bases and at J to 8 bases, leaving 12 bases not matched to a gene. CDR1 is SGHTA and CDR2 is FQGNSA in the germline V gene. This CDR3 contains 16 residues. CDR3 DNA sequence: TGTGCCAGCAGCCTCCGACAGGGGGCGAGAGTCGACACCATATATTTT. Its translation is CASSLRQGARVDTIYF.

The gene calls are TRBV19 and TRBJ2-2; D possibly corresponds to TRBD1 (5 bases). V shed 5 bases and J shed 5 bases, with 12 bases lying between them. The CDR3 loop spans 14 amino acids. Germline loops: CDR1 LNHDA, CDR2 SQIVND (reference sequence). The CDR3: CASSFTRGTGELFF. As DNA, the CDR3 is TGTGCCAGTAGTTTTACAAGGGGAACCGGGGAGCTGTTTTTT.

The chain carries TRBV18 and TRBJ2-2; D remains ambiguous. Germline CDR1 is KGHSH and CDR2 is LQKENI. Trimming stripped 5 bases from V and 1 base from J, with 8 bases between. This CDR3 comprises 14 residues. The CDR3 nucleotides read TGTGCCAGCTCAACTATCGGGAACACCGGGGAGCTGTTTTTT. Amino acids: CASSTIGNTGELFF.